Presented here are 19 T cell receptor beta chains from one specimen sequenced in a study of cytomegalovirus exposure and HLA in healthy donors. The PCR used 60 Vbeta and 13 Jbeta primers. Here immunoSEQ multiplex PCR was the method, and the copy in TCRdb shows in-frame clones only, minus some. The table has 160,000 or so clones, around three quarters seen once; the top ten hold less than 2%. The sample comprised PBMCs. Receptors were obtained from a man in his forties in good health and CMV-seronegative.

V is TRBV19 and J is TRBJ1-5; D uncertain. The CDR3 runs to 13 residues. In germline, CDR1 is LNHDA, CDR2 SQIVND (reference sequence). The V end lost 5 bases, the J end lost 6 bases, and 11 bases lay between the germline ends. The CDR3 bases are TGTGCCAGTAGTGCCTCAGAGGTTCAGCCCCAGCATTTT. It translates to CASSASEVQPQHF. Using reference TRBV19 and TRBJ1-5 for the parts outside the CDR3, the full variable domain is DGGITQSPKYLFRKEGQNVTLSCEQNLNHDAMYWYRQDPGQGLRLIYYSQIVNDFQKGDIAEGYSVSREKKESFPLTVTSAQKNPTAFYLCASSASEVQPQHFGDGTRLSIL.

J is TRBJ2-1 and V is TRBV7-9; TRBD1 agrees at 9 bases. The V gene end was trimmed by 3 bases and the J gene end by 12 bases; junction bases not matched to a gene: 0. This CDR3 has 11 residues. The germline gives CDR1 SEHNR, CDR2 FQNEAQ (reference sequence). CDR3 protein: CASSLTGGQFF. The CDR3 DNA is TGTGCCAGCAGCTTGACAGGGGGGCAGTTCTTC.

The chain joins TRBV19 to TRBJ1-1, with a weak D call TRBD1 (6 bases). Germline CDR1 is LNHDA and CDR2 is SQIVND (reference sequence). This CDR3 is 12 amino acids long. The germline V and J ends were trimmed by 10 bases and 7 bases, with 16 bases remaining between them. CDR3 sequence (DNA): TGTGCCACACGGAGGGGGAGGGGTGAAGCTTTCTTT. Encoded protein: CATRRGRGEAFF.

The chain uses TRBV5-5 and TRBJ2-7, with TRBD1 matching 8 bases. The germline V gene has CDR1 SGHKS and CDR2 YYEKEE (reference sequence). The J segment lost 7 bases and the V segment lost 1 base, leaving 7 bases of the junction unmatched. The CDR3 contains 14 residues. This chain's CDR3 is CASSLRPGGVEQYF. The CDR3 bases are TGTGCCAGCAGCTTGAGGCCAGGGGGCGTAGAGCAGTACTTC.

Turning to this clone: The junction differs from germline at one of its ends, possibly a read error. V usage is TRBV7-9 and J usage is TRBJ2-4; TRBD2 is a possible D gene (6 bases). CDR3 length equals 14 residues. The germline V gene has CDR1 SEHNR and CDR2 FQNEAQ (reference sequence). The CDR3 protein is CASSLSGVKNSQYF. CDR3 sequence (DNA): TGTGCCAGCAGCTTGTCGGGGGTCAAAAACAGTCAGTACTTC. Looking up the rest from reference TRBV7-9 and TRBJ2-4 gives the full variable domain: DTGVSQNPRHKITKRGQNVTFRCDPISEHNRLYWYRQTLGQGPEFLTYFQNEAQLEKSRLLSDRFSAERPKGSFSTLEIQRTEQGDSAMYLCASSLSGVKNSQYFGAGTRLSVL.

This rearrangement joins TRBV30 to TRBJ2-2, with D tentatively TRBD1 (6 bases). CDR3 length equals 14 residues. Trimming pared 2 bases from V and 3 bases from J, leaving 10 bases between. Germline V gene lookup returns CDR1 GTSNPN and CDR2 SVGIG (reference sequence). The CDR3 sequence is CAWSKGVYTGELFF. The DNA of the CDR3 is TGTGCCTGGAGTAAGGGGGTTTACACCGGGGAGCTGTTTTTT.

The chain links TRBV5-4 to TRBJ1-1; D gene ambiguous. Germline V gives CDR1 SGHNT, CDR2 YYREEE (reference sequence). Deletions cut 0 bases from V and 0 bases from J, with 3 bases between. There are 13 residues in the CDR3. The CDR3 region has the DNA TGTGCCAGCAGCTTGGATATGAACACTGAAGCTTTCTTT. Translating it yields CASSLDMNTEAFF.

The rearrangement uses TRBV28 and TRBJ1-4; 9 positions match TRBD1. The CDR3 loop spans 16 amino acids. CDR1 and CDR2 from the germline V gene are MDHEN and SYDVKM. V trimming: 6 bases; J trimming: 5 bases; junction bases outside the gene matches: 10. The CDR3 here is CASRTTGGNGNEKLFF. Here the CDR3 DNA reads TGTGCCAGCAGGACAACAGGGGGCAATGGGAATGAAAAACTGTTTTTT.

This clone was observed a handful of times. The gene calls are TRBV9 and TRBJ2-2; 8 bases are shared with TRBD1. The CDR3 is made up of 17 amino acids. V shed 0 bases and J 6 bases; nucleotides not matched to a gene: 10. CDR1 and CDR2 from the germline V gene are SGDLS and YYNGEE. CDR3 sequence (DNA): TGTGCCAGCAGCGTAGGTCCCAGGGGGCCCGTTGCCGGGGAGCTGTTTTTT. Translating gives CASSVGPRGPVAGELFF.

This rearrangement joins TRBV7-3 to TRBJ2-2; 8 bases are shared with TRBD2. The V segment lost 7 bases and the J segment 5 bases; nucleotides outside the gene matches: 9. Germline V gives CDR1 SGHTA, CDR2 FQGTGA. The CDR3 has 15 residues. The CDR3 region has the DNA TGTGCCAGCAAAAGCAGGCTAGCGGGTACCGGGGAGCTGTTTTTT. Residues: CASKSRLAGTGELFF.

This clone was recorded once. The genes are TRBV7-2 and TRBJ2-7, with TRBD2 identical over 12 bases. Germline CDR1 is SGHTA and CDR2 is FQGNSA. The CDR3 is 15 amino acids. The V and J ends lost 5 bases and 4 bases, in that order; junction bases with no gene match: 6. CDR3 region: CASSVRGTSGYEQYF. The CDR3 nucleotides are TGTGCCAGCAGCGTACGAGGGACTAGCGGGTACGAGCAGTACTTC.

The chain carries TRBV20-1 and TRBJ2-5; maybe TRBD1 (5 bases). The germline gives CDR1 DFQATT, CDR2 SNEGSKA (reference sequence). V lost 4 bases and J 5 bases, leaving 8 bases between the germline ends. The CDR3 totals 11 residues. CDR3 sequence: CSATGMETQYF. DNA of the CDR3: TGCAGTGCTACAGGGATGGAGACCCAGTACTTC.

This rearrangement joins TRBV7-9 to TRBJ1-2; TRBD1 aligns across 10 bases. CDR1 SEHNR and CDR2 FQNEAQ come from the germline V gene (reference sequence). The trim removed 4 bases at V and 4 bases at J, leaving 3 bases unmatched. This CDR3 comprises 14 residues. CDR3 protein: CASSSGQGVYGYTF. The CDR3 DNA sequence: TGTGCCAGCAGCTCAGGACAGGGGGTCTATGGCTACACCTTC.

The chain is built from TRBV18 and TRBJ1-2; no firm D call. CDR1 and CDR2 from the germline V gene are KGHSH and LQKENI. This CDR3 is 15 amino acids long. V lost 3 bases, J lost 0 bases, and 11 bases lay in between. This CDR3 is CASSPSGITNYGYTF. The CDR3 DNA is TGTGCCAGCTCACCGTCGGGGATCACTAACTATGGCTACACCTTC. Looking up the rest from reference TRBV18 and TRBJ1-2 gives the full variable domain: NAGVMQNPRHLVRRRGQEARLRCSPMKGHSHVYWYRQLPEEGLKFMVYLQKENIIDESGMPKERFSAEFPKEGPSILRIQQVVRGDSAAYFCASSPSGITNYGYTFGSGTRLTVV.

The V gene is TRBV5-6, the J gene TRBJ2-5; 8 nucleotides align to TRBD2. With V trimmed by 2 bases and J by 4 bases, 7 bases remained unmatched. This CDR3 comprises 15 residues. The germline V gene has CDR1 SGHDT and CDR2 YYEEEE. CDR3: CASSFERESIETQYF. DNA for the CDR3: TGTGCCAGCAGCTTCGAGCGGGAGTCCATAGAGACCCAGTACTTC.

The V call is TRBV19, the J call TRBJ1-5, with D possibly matching TRBD1 (6 bases). The CDR3 runs 16 residues. V gave up 5 bases and J gave up 0 bases, with 14 bases separating them. Per the germline V gene, CDR1 is LNHDA and CDR2 is SQIVND (reference sequence). In DNA, the CDR3 is TGTGCCAGTAGTGGCCCCGGGACACTTAGCAATCAGCCCCAGCATTTT. Its translation is CASSGPGTLSNQPQHF.

With respect to this clone: One junction end does not reproduce the germline sequence, and a read error may be involved. The chain is built from TRBV7-9 and TRBJ1-2, with 8 bases fitting TRBD1. This CDR3 spans 16 amino acids. Germline V gene sequence: CDR1 SEHNR, CDR2 FQNEAQ (reference sequence). CDR3 nucleotides: TGTTCCAGCAGTAAGGGACAGGCCTTAGCTAACTATGGCTACACCTTC. It specifies CSSSKGQALANYGYTF.

The chain uses TRBV5-1 and TRBJ1-2; D unclear. Germline V gene data show CDR1 as SGHRS and CDR2 as YFSETQ. The CDR3 is made up of 14 amino acids. V gave up 2 bases and J gave up 4 bases, with 12 bases separating them. CDR3 coding DNA: TGCGCCAGCAGCTTTAACGGCGGGAGCTATGGCTACACCTTC. Its protein product is CASSFNGGSYGYTF.

The V gene is TRBV4-2, the J gene TRBJ2-5, with D tentatively TRBD2 (5 bases). Trimming pared 2 bases from V and 5 bases from J, leaving 15 bases between. Germline V gives CDR1 LGHNA, CDR2 YNFKEQ. The CDR3 runs to 15 residues. The CDR3 reads CASSQLSGAGETQYF. Written as DNA, the CDR3 is TGTGCCAGCAGCCAACTCAGCGGTGCTGGGGAGACCCAGTACTTC.